These 29 T cell receptor beta chains were sequenced from one sample in a study of tumor-infiltrating lymphocytes in primary liver carcinoma. Co-extraction of both nucleic acids (RNA and DNA) used about 18-34 mg of unsorted bulk tissue. Researchers generated TCR beta cDNA from roughly 510 ng of total RNA, relying on a constant-region primer. Each TCR beta library was derived from three nested multiplex PCR rounds that employed slightly modified ARM-PCR. With TRBV1-TRBV30 forward primers and a C-beta reverse primer, the first two PCR rounds were run for 10 to 11 cycles each. One entry per CDR3 protein results from TCRdb running MiXCR on the multiplex PCR reads. The table has 75,000 or so distinct CDR3 sequences, roughly three quarters seen once. Sequencing was carried out using liver tumor tissue from sampling region 4. This sample's subset: tumor region T4, right-lateral pole. These receptors all stem from a man aged 35 to 55 with primary liver carcinoma and hepatitis B virus infection.

A note on this clonotype: This may be a read error, as it is one base from a much larger clone. The V gene is TRBV12-3 or TRBV12-4, the J gene TRBJ2-3; TRBD2 agrees at 8 bases. V trimming: 5 bases; J trimming: 5 bases; junction bases outside the gene matches: 12. The CDR3 runs 16 residues. CDR3 in amino acids: CASSPRGGGGRDTQYF. CDR3 bases: TGTGCCAGCAGTCCTCGGGGGGGGGGAGGGAGAGATACGCAGTATTTT.

Turning to this clonotype: The conserved closing phenylalanine or tryptophan is absent in this CDR3, likely reflecting a read error. The J gene is TRBJ2-1, the V gene TRBV11-2; D gene uncertain. This CDR3 region has 13 residues. V dropped 2 bases and J dropped 8 bases, with 10 bases sitting between them. Germline CDR1 reads SGHAT; CDR2 reads FQNNGV. The CDR3 bases are TGTGCCAGCAGCTTAAATGATGACCATGAGCAGTTCTTA. This encodes CASSLNDDHEQFL.

This clonotype was counted between two and nine times. This chain links TRBV20-1 with TRBJ2-7; D might be TRBD2 (7 bases). The germline gives CDR1 DFQATT, CDR2 SNEGSKA (reference sequence). This CDR3 spans 12 amino acids. CDR3 residues: CGGAERSYEQYF. The CDR3 DNA follows: TGCGGGGGGGCCGAACGTTCCTACGAGCAGTACTTC.

This clonotype was seen a single time. Possible read error: a much larger clone is one base away. Because it lacks the conserved phenylalanine or tryptophan at the end, this CDR3 is likely a read error. V is TRBV29-1 and J is TRBJ2-5; tentative D call: TRBD2 (5 bases). V lost 7 bases, J lost 5 bases, and 17 bases lay in between. The CDR3 is 13 amino acids. Germline V gene lookup returns CDR1 SQVTM and CDR2 ANQGSEA. The CDR3: CSATGVSWETQYI. The CDR3 nucleotides are TGCAGCGCTACCGGGGTCTCGTGGGAGACCCAGTACATC.

This clonotype was observed a single time. The chain is built from TRBV9 and TRBJ2-1; D unresolved. This CDR3 is 14 amino acids long. The germline CDR1 and CDR2 sequences are SGDLS and YYNGEE. V shed 3 bases and J shed 5 bases, with 12 bases lying between them. CDR3 DNA sequence: TGTGCCAGCAGCGCCTTCGAGCTTAACAATGAGCAGTTCTTC. It translates to CASSAFELNNEQFF.

The V call is TRBV12-5, the J call TRBJ2-7; D gene ambiguous. There are 15 residues in the CDR3. The germline gives CDR1 LGHNT, CDR2 FRNRAP. This CDR3 reads CSCGSLVITQNEQYF. The CDR3 coding sequence is TGTTCTTGTGGTTCGCTGGTCATAACACAGAACGAGCAGTACTTC.

A word on this clonotype: Just one base apart from a much larger clone, this may be a read error. This sequence joins TRBV28 and TRBJ2-1; 7 bases map to TRBD2. CDR3 size: 15 residues. Germline CDR1 reads MDHEN; CDR2 reads SYDVKM. The CDR3 sequence is CASSPRAGSYNEQLF. In DNA, the CDR3 is TGTGCCAGCAGTCCGCGAGCGGGAAGCTACAATGAGCAGCTCTTC.

There are many counts of this clonotype. V gene TRBV6-5 combines with J gene TRBJ2-2; D gene ambiguous. Germline V gene lookup returns CDR1 MNHEY and CDR2 SVGAGI. V gave up 5 bases and J gave up 4 bases, with 14 bases separating them. The CDR3 runs 15 residues. The CDR3 nucleotides read TGTGCCAGCAGTGCCACTCTAGAGGTCACCGGGGAGCTGTTTTTT. It specifies CASSATLEVTGELFF.

This clonotype was observed many times. The rearrangement links TRBV6-5 to TRBJ1-6; 7 bases are a match to TRBD1. The CDR3 runs to 13 residues. V was clipped by 6 bases and J by 8 bases; unmatched bases: 4. The germline V gene has CDR1 MNHEY and CDR2 SVGAGI. CDR3 in amino acids: CASSTQGDSPLHF. The CDR3 DNA sequence: TGTGCCAGCAGCACTCAGGGGGATTCACCCCTCCACTTT.

The CDR3 loop reads CASSFDSSTGNTIYF. CDR3 nucleotide sequence: TGTGCCAGCAGTTTCGACTCATCCACAGGAAACACCATATATTTT. The chain has TRBV6-6 and TRBJ1-3; D gene ambiguous. V shed 4 bases and J shed 4 bases, with 14 bases lying between them. CDR3 size: 15 residues. Germline V lookup: CDR1 MNHNY, CDR2 SVGAGI (reference sequence).

Notes on this clonotype: Compared with germline, one end of the junction differs, possibly owing to a read error. The CDR3 coding sequence is TGTGCCAGCAGCGGACAGGGTGGGGGCTTCATCTTC. Amino acid sequence: CASSGQGGGFIF. This chain joins TRBV6-1 and TRBJ1-2; 8 bases agree with TRBD1. Germline V gives CDR1 MNHNS, CDR2 SASEGT. The CDR3 sequence is 12 residues long.

Worth noting for this clonotype: One end of the junction does not line up with germline, which may come from a read error. The J gene is TRBJ2-5, the V gene TRBV28; 7 bases are a match to TRBD2. The V gene's germline CDR1 is MDHEN and CDR2 SYDVKM. There are 17 residues in the CDR3. CDR3 sequence: CASSSISSGGSHEIQYF. DNA for the CDR3: TGTGCCAGTAGTTCCATTTCTAGCGGAGGCTCCCATGAGATCCAGTACTTC.

As concerns this clonotype: A read error may account for a junction end that differs from germline. This chain links TRBV4-1 with TRBJ2-2, with D tentatively TRBD2 (5 bases). Germline V gives CDR1 MGHRA, CDR2 YSYEKL. The CDR3 length is 16 residues. CDR3 coding DNA: TGCGCCAGGAGCCCAGGAGAGGGTCTCAACACCGGGGAGCTGTTTTTT. It translates to CARSPGEGLNTGELFF.

To note about this clonotype: The junction does not match germline at one end; this may be a read error. This chain links TRBV11-2 with TRBJ2-2, with a weak D call TRBD2 (6 bases). Germline V gene data show CDR1 as SGHAT and CDR2 as FQNNGV. The CDR3 totals 15 residues. The CDR3 loop reads CASLPPGVCTGEPFF. The CDR3 bases are TGTGCCAGCCTCCCACCGGGAGTGTGCACCGGGGAGCCGTTTTTC.

This clonotype was seen just once. The chain joins TRBV19 to TRBJ2-1; TRBD1 might be the D (5 bases). The V and J ends lost 5 bases and 12 bases respectively, with 14 bases between them. This CDR3 contains 12 residues. Germline assignment: CDR1 LNHDA and CDR2 SQIVND (reference sequence). The CDR3 DNA reads as TGTGCCAGTAGTCACAGGTTTGGTGGGCAGTTCTTC. Residues: CASSHRFGGQFF. The variable domain in full, completed from reference TRBV19 and TRBJ2-1, reads DGGITQSPKYLFRKEGQNVTLSCEQNLNHDAMYWYRQDPGQGLRLIYYSQIVNDFQKGDIAEGYSVSREKKESFPLTVTSAQKNPTAFYLCASSHRFGGQFFGPGTRLTVL.

As concerns this clonotype: Relative to the germline gene, one junction end is altered; a read error may explain this. V is TRBV11-2 and J is TRBJ2-7, with unresolved D. The germline V gene has CDR1 SGHAT and CDR2 FQNNGV. CDR3 length: 14 amino acids. The CDR3 DNA sequence: TGTGTCAGCAGCTTCGGAGTTCCTCGAATCGAGCAGTATTTC. Protein sequence: CVSSFGVPRIEQYF.

The rearrangement joins TRBV20-1 to TRBJ2-5; 8 bases align to TRBD1. Per the germline V gene, CDR1 is DFQATT and CDR2 is SNEGSKA (reference sequence). J was trimmed by 5 bases and V by 2 bases; bases with no gene match: 7. The CDR3 has 14 amino acids. The CDR3 region has the DNA TGCAGTGCTAGAACGACAGGGGTTAAGGAGACCCAGTACTTC. Translated, it gives CSARTTGVKETQYF.

In the case of this clonotype: The junction departs from the called germline gene at one end, perhaps through a read error. V usage is TRBV10-3 and J usage is TRBJ1-2; 9 bases are a match to TRBD1. Looked up from germline, CDR1 is ENHRY and CDR2 is SYGVKD. The CDR3 is 14 residues long. The CDR3 loop is CAISEDRGTDGYSF. In DNA form, the CDR3 reads TGTGCCATCAGTGAAGACAGGGGGACGGATGGCTACTCCTTC.

With respect to this clonotype: The junction departs from germline at one end; a sequencing error may be responsible. The chain has TRBV6-5 and TRBJ2-1; D is unresolved. Germline CDR1 and CDR2: MNHEY and SVGAGI. The CDR3 spans 14 residues. CDR3 in amino acids: CARSREDSYNGQFF. The DNA of the CDR3 is TGTGCCAGAAGTCGCGAGGATTCCTACAATGGGCAGTTCTTC.

The table lists this clonotype with many counts. The chain combines TRBV29-1 with TRBJ1-5, with D possibly TRBD1 on 5 matching bases. In germline, CDR1 is SQVTM, CDR2 ANQGSEA. Trimming removed 5 bases at V and 7 bases at J, with 18 bases between. This CDR3 contains 14 residues. Here the CDR3 reads CSVRGVGLEQPQHF. CDR3 nucleotide sequence: TGCAGCGTTCGAGGGGTAGGGTTGGAACAGCCCCAGCATTTT.

A word on this clonotype: Its ends do not fully match the called genes, so a read error is possible. The rearrangement joins TRBV30 to TRBJ1-5; no reliable D call. The CDR3 consists of 14 residues. Germline V gene sequence: CDR1 GTSNPN, CDR2 SVGIG (reference sequence). CDR3 sequence: CALSGRLSNQPQHF. For the CDR3, the DNA is TGTGCCTTGAGTGGACGACTAAGCAATCAGCCCCAGCATTTT.

The chain is built from TRBV11-2 and TRBJ2-1; TRBD2 matches at 8 bases. The CDR3 runs to 16 residues. Per germline, CDR1 SGHAT and CDR2 FQNNGV. Trimming took 5 bases from V and 1 from J; bases not matched to a gene: 7. The CDR3 sequence is CASSPRASGSYNEQFF. The CDR3 region has the DNA TGTGCCAGCAGCCCTCGAGCTAGCGGGTCCTACAATGAGCAGTTCTTC.

The chain is built from TRBV4-2 and TRBJ2-7; D perhaps matches TRBD1 (6 bases). V lost 3 bases to trimming and J lost 2 bases, with 23 bases between them. Germline V gene sequence: CDR1 LGHNA, CDR2 YNFKEQ. CDR3 length: 18 residues. CDR3 bases: TGTGCCAGCAGCCATGACAGGCCCATCGGGATTCTCCCCTACGAGCAGTACTTC. Its translation: CASSHDRPIGILPYEQYF.

About this clonotype itself: Relative to the germline gene, one junction end is altered; a read error may explain this. The chain employs TRBV29-1 and TRBJ2-7; 8 bases are shared with TRBD1. Germline-derived CDR1 and CDR2 are SQVTM and ANQGSEA. This CDR3 has 13 amino acids. This CDR3 reads CSVRTGPDYEQHF. The CDR3, as DNA: TGCAGCGTCCGGACAGGGCCGGATTACGAGCAGCACTTC.

A word on this clonotype: A read error may produce the germline difference seen at one junction end. The chain carries TRBV6-1 and TRBJ2-7; D gene uncertain. The CDR3 runs to 13 residues. In germline, CDR1 is MNHNS, CDR2 SASEGT. The CDR3 is CGSNEWVLYEQYF. CDR3 sequence (DNA): TGTGGCAGCAATGAATGGGTTCTCTACGAGCAGTACTTC.

As to this clonotype: Its ends do not fully match the called genes, so a read error is possible. This rearrangement joins TRBV12-3 or TRBV12-4 to TRBJ2-1; D uncertain. The CDR3 has 13 amino acids. CDR3 residues: CANRPQGYNEKFF. The CDR3 DNA follows: TGTGCCAACAGACCCCAAGGGTACAATGAGAAGTTCTTC.

By sample fraction, this clonotype is medium-sized. This rearrangement joins TRBV11-2 to TRBJ2-1, with D perhaps TRBD1 or TRBD2 (5 bases each). The CDR3 covers 15 residues. V was trimmed by 1 base and J by 6 bases, leaving 13 bases between them. Germline V gene sequence: CDR1 SGHAT, CDR2 FQNNGV. CDR3 nucleotides: TGTGCCAGCAGCTTAGGCGGATCGAGGGGCAATGAGCAGTTCTTC. Amino acid sequence: CASSLGGSRGNEQFF.

The chain links TRBV11-2 to TRBJ2-3; the match to TRBD2 covers 10 bases. The germline V gene has CDR1 SGHAT and CDR2 FQNNGV. The CDR3 is made up of 15 amino acids. CDR3 DNA: TGTGTCAATAGCCCCGGGACTAGCGCTGGGGATACGCAGTATTTT. As protein: CVNSPGTSAGDTQYF.

This clonotype has a count of ten or more. V is TRBV6-1 and J is TRBJ2-5, with unresolved D. This CDR3 has 13 amino acids. The germline gives CDR1 MNHNS, CDR2 SASEGT. The germline V and J ends were trimmed by 7 bases and 4 bases, with 13 bases remaining between them. The chain's CDR3 is CASTLRWGETQYF. The CDR3 nucleotides read TGTGCCAGCACCCTGCGCTGGGGAGAGACCCAGTACTTC.